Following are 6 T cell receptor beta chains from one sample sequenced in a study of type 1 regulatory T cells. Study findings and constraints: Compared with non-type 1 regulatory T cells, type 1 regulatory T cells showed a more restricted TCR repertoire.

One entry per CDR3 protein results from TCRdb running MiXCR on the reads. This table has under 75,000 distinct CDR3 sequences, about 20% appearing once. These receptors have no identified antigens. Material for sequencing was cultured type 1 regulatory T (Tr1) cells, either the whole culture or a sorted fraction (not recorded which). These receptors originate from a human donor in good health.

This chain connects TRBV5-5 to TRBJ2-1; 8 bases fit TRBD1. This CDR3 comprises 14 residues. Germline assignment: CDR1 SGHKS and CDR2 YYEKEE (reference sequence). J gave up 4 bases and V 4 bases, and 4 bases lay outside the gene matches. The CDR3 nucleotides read TGTGCCAGCAGCGCCGGGACAGGATACAATGAGCAGTTCTTC. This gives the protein CASSAGTGYNEQFF.

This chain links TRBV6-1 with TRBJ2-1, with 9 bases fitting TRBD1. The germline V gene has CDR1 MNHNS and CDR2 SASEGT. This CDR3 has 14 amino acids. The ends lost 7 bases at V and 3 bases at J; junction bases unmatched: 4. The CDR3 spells CASTRTGVYNEQFF. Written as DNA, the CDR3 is TGTGCCAGCACAAGGACAGGGGTCTACAATGAGCAGTTCTTC.

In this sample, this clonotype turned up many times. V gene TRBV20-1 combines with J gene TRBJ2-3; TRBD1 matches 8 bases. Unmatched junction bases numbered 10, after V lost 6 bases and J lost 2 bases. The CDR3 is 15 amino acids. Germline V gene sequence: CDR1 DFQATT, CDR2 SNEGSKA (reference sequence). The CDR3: CSAPEGQASTDTQYF. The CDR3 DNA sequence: TGCAGTGCGCCTGAGGGACAGGCTTCCACAGATACGCAGTATTTT.

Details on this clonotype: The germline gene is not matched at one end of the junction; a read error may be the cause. CDR3 nucleotides: TGCGCCAGCAGCCCCGGGGAGGGGCAGCAGTGCTTC. Translating it yields CASSPGEGQQCF. The chain uses TRBV5-1 and TRBJ2-7, with 7 bases lining up with TRBD2. The V gene's germline CDR1 is SGHRS and CDR2 YFSETQ. This CDR3 has 12 amino acids.

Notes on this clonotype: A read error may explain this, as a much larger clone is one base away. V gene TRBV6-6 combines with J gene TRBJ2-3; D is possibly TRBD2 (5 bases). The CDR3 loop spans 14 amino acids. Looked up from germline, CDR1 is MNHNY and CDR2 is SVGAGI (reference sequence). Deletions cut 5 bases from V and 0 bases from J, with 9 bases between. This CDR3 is CASSHSGSTDTQYF. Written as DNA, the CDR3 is TGTGCCAGCAGTCACAGCGGTAGCACAGATACGCAGTATTTT.

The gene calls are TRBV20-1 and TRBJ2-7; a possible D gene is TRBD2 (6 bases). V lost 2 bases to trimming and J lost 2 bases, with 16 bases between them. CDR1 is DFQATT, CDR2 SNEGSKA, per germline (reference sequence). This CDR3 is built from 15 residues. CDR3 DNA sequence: TGCAGTGCTAGACCTCTGCGAGCGGGCCCCTACGAGCAGTACTTC. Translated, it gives CSARPLRAGPYEQYF.